This T cell receptor beta chain was sequenced in a study of shared clonotypes between healthy human individuals. Overall study context: CD8 memory received one plate per donor, CD8 naive two, CD4 memory three and CD4 naive three.

V lost 6 bases and J lost 7; bases outside the gene matches: 11. Germline CDR1 is SQVTM and CDR2 is ANQGSEA. The CDR3 covers 13 residues. The assay was immunoSEQ multiplex PCR, and TCRdb's table has in-frame clones only and misses some. The table lists a few million clones, about nine tenths of them singletons. The rearrangement links TRBV29-1 to TRBJ1-2, with TRBD1 identical over 7 bases. Specimen: naive CD4+ T cells from PBMCs. Subset reported: CD45RA+ positively selected. This receptor was identified in a man aged 18 to 30 in good health. Some clones in this sample may be carry-over from other donors' samples. Here the CDR3 reads CSVDGGRGPGYTF. The CDR3 nucleotides are TGCAGCGTGGACGGTGGTAGGGGGCCTGGCTACACCTTC. The full variable domain, completed using reference TRBV29-1 and TRBJ1-2, is SAVISQKPSRDICQRGTSLTIQCQVDSQVTMMFWYRQQPGQSLTLIATANQGSEATYESGFVIDKFPISRPNLTFSTLTVSNMSPEDSSIYLCSVDGGRGPGYTFGSGTRLTVV.